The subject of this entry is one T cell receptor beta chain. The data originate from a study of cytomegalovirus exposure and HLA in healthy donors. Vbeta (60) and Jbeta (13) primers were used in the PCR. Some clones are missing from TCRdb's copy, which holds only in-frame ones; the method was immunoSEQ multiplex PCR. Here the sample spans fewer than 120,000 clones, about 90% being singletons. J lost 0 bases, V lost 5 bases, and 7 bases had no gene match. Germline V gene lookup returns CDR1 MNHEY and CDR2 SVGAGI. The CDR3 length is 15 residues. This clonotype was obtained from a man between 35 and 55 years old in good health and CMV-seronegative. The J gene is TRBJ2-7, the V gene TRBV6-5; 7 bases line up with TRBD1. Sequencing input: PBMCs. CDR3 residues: CASSPGTVSSYEQYF. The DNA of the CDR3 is TGTGCCAGCAGTCCCGGGACAGTGAGCTCCTACGAGCAGTACTTC.